A selection of T cell receptor beta chains follows, all from one sample in a study of neurological immune-mediated disorders. TCRdb re-analysed the 5' RACE reads in MiXCR, keeping a single row per CDR3 protein. The repertoire holds about 66,000 distinct CDR3 sequences, with roughly 9.8% as singletons. Sequencing input: PBMCs. The receptors were gathered from a man younger than 45 in good health. The CDR3 runs from the conserved cysteine through the conserved F or W. D genes are given only for firm matches. Not all rows give a size; the values are once, few, many and, for expanded clones, a class.

TRBJ2-2,.,TRBV7-3,TRBD2,TGTGCCAGCAGCCCCGCCCGACTAGCGGGAGGGCCTGATCCGGCCGGGGAGCTGTTTTTT,CASSPARLAGGPDPAGELFF
TRBJ2-2,.,TRBV7-3,.,TGTGCCAGCAGCCCCCCGGGTGGCGGGACAGAGACCGGGGAGCTGTTTTTT,CASSPPGGGTETGELFF
TRBJ2-5,many,TRBV5-1,TRBD1,TGCGCCAGCAGCTTGCGGACAGGGGGCGCGGAGACCCAGTACTTC,CASSLRTGGAETQYF
TRBJ2-2,.,TRBV21-1,.,TGTGCCAGCAGCAAAGCACTAGCGGGAGTTGGCACCGGGGAGCTGTTTTTT,CASSKALAGVGTGELFF
TRBJ1-5,.,TRBV5-1,.,TGCGCCAGCAGCTTGGAATGCTCGAATCAGCCCCAGCATTTT,CASSLECSNQPQHF
TRBJ2-3,many,TRBV7-2,.,TGTGCCAGCACCATTAGGGTACAGGCGGCAGATACGCAGTATTTT,CASTIRVQAADTQYF
TRBJ1-5,many,TRBV4-1,.,TGCGCCAGCAGCCAAGATCTGGCTAGCCATCAACCCCAGCATTTT,CASSQDLASHQPQHF
TRBJ2-5,many,TRBV15,TRBD1,TGTGCCACCAGCGCCCGGACAGGGGCGGGGGAGACCCAGTACTTC,CATSARTGAGETQYF
TRBJ2-7,many,TRBV20-1,TRBD2,TGCAGTGCGCCCCCCCCGACTAGCGGGAGGTTCTACGAGCAGTACTTC,CSAPPPTSGRFYEQYF
TRBJ2-3,many,TRBV5-1,.,TGCGCCAGCGCCGCTTACACAGATACGCAGTATTTT,CASAAYTDTQYF
TRBJ2-7,many,TRBV29-1,.,TGCAGCGCCGCCGCGGGGACCTACGAGCAGTACTTC,CSAAAGTYEQYF
TRBJ2-1,many,TRBV7-2,.,TGTGCCAGCAGCTCGACGGTGGGGCCTTACAATGAGCAGTTCTTC,CASSSTVGPYNEQFF
TRBJ1-2,.,TRBV6-6,.,TGTGCCAGCAGTCTGGGGCCTAACTATGGCTACACCTTC,CASSLGPNYGYTF
TRBJ2-5,many,TRBV28,TRBD2,TGTGCCAGCAGACCTAGCGGGAGTGGTGTAGAGACCCAGTACTTC,CASRPSGSGVETQYF
TRBJ2-3,many,TRBV10-3,TRBD1,TGTGCCATCAGTGATAACAGGGGGGGCACAGATACGCAGTATTTT,CAISDNRGGTDTQYF